One and the same sample provided the 28 T cell receptor beta chains below, sequenced in a study of blood T cell repertoires in COVID-19. Generated by immunoSEQ multiplex PCR, the TCRdb table keeps only in-frame clones and is missing some. The sample lists about 200,000 clones, 70% to 90% occurring once. Material: peripheral blood. The receptor set was obtained from a man in his 60s with active or convalescent COVID-19.

The rearrangement joins TRBV30 to TRBJ1-5; D gene ambiguous. Germline lookup yields CDR1 GTSNPN and CDR2 SVGIG (reference sequence). The CDR3 is made up of 14 amino acids. V dropped 2 bases and J dropped 0 bases, with 8 bases sitting between them. The CDR3 coding sequence is TGTGCCTGGAGTAAAGAGAATAGCAATCAGCCCCAGCATTTT. Encoded protein: CAWSKENSNQPQHF.

This clone appeared a few times. This chain joins TRBV30 and TRBJ1-6, with TRBD1 as a possible D gene (6 bases). Germline V CDR1 and CDR2: GTSNPN, SVGIG (reference sequence). The V gene lost 2 bases and the J gene lost 10 bases, with 12 bases spanning the gap. The CDR3 is 13 residues long. The CDR3 nucleotides read TGTGCCTGGAGTTGGCAGGGGATCTCACCCCTCCACTTT. Translation gives CAWSWQGISPLHF.

V is TRBV18 and J is TRBJ2-2, with 9 bases fitting TRBD1. Germline lookup yields CDR1 KGHSH and CDR2 LQKENI. CDR3 length: 15 residues. Trimming removed 4 bases from V and 6 bases from J; junction bases left unmatched: 6. CDR3 loop: CASSQKDRGSGELFF. The CDR3 bases are TGTGCCAGCTCACAAAAGGACAGGGGTTCCGGGGAGCTGTTTTTT. The full variable domain, rest sourced from reference TRBV18 and TRBJ2-2, is NAGVMQNPRHLVRRRGQEARLRCSPMKGHSHVYWYRQLPEEGLKFMVYLQKENIIDESGMPKERFSAEFPKEGPSILRIQQVVRGDSAAYFCASSQKDRGSGELFFGEGSRLTVL.

The rearrangement links TRBV20-1 to TRBJ2-2; TRBD2 agrees at 7 bases. Germline assignment: CDR1 DFQATT and CDR2 SNEGSKA (reference sequence). With 3 bases clipped from V and 4 bases from J, the junction kept 11 bases outside the gene matches. This CDR3 has 16 residues. CDR3 nucleotide sequence: TGCAGTGCTAGTACTTTAAGTGGCGGGGGCACCGGGGAGCTGTTTTTT. Its protein is CSASTLSGGGTGELFF.

With respect to this clone: The same CDR3 can be traced to other DNA sequences in this sample. The CDR3 DNA sequence: TGCGCCAGCAGCTTGGGGACGGGGGCAACTAATGAAAAACTGTTTTTT. Residues: CASSLGTGATNEKLFF. This chain connects TRBV5-1 to TRBJ1-4; D might be TRBD1 (5 bases). The CDR3 is 16 residues long. V lost 0 bases and J lost 0, with 9 bases in between. Germline CDR1 is SGHRS and CDR2 is YFSETQ.

The CDR3 nucleotides read TGCAGCGCCCTCAGGGGGACCTATGGCTACACCTTC. Encoded protein: CSALRGTYGYTF. This chain uses TRBV29-1 with TRBJ1-2, with 7 nucleotides matching TRBD1. CDR3 size: 12 residues. The V and J ends lost 7 bases and 4 bases, in that order; junction bases with no gene match: 6. Germline V gene data show CDR1 as SQVTM and CDR2 as ANQGSEA.

Only one count was recorded for this clone. The chain is built from TRBV5-1 and TRBJ1-3, with a tentative D call TRBD1 (6 bases). CDR1 and CDR2 from the germline V gene are SGHRS and YFSETQ. The V and J ends lost 3 bases and 4 bases respectively, with 17 bases between them. CDR3 size: 16 residues. In DNA, the CDR3 is TGCGCCAGCAGCTCGTCTTACAGGGTTTACGGAAACACCATATATTTT. The encoded protein is CASSSSYRVYGNTIYF. Combining the CDR3 with reference TRBV5-1 and TRBJ1-3 gives the whole variable domain KAGVTQTPRYLIKTRGQQVTLSCSPISGHRSVSWYQQTPGQGLQFLFEYFSETQRNKGNFPGRFSGRQFSNSRSEMNVSTLELGDSALYLCASSSSYRVYGNTIYFGEGSWLTVV.

The chain recombines TRBV5-1 with TRBJ2-7; D is unresolved. The CDR3 is 14 residues long. Trimming took off 4 bases at V and 3 bases at J, with 14 bases between the two ends. Germline V gene lookup returns CDR1 SGHRS and CDR2 YFSETQ. The CDR3 region is CASSQVTANYEQYF. The DNA for the CDR3 is TGCGCCAGCAGCCAAGTAACCGCTAACTACGAGCAGTACTTC.

This clone showed up just once. The chain recombines TRBV24-1 with TRBJ2-5; TRBD2 is a possible D gene (7 bases). In germline, CDR1 is KGHDR, CDR2 SFDVKD. The CDR3 extends over 14 amino acids. V gave up 10 bases and J gave up 1 base, with 15 bases separating them. CDR3 nucleotides: TGTGCCACAGGGGGTTCGGGGGGCCAAGAGACCCAGTACTTC. Translating gives CATGGSGGQETQYF.

The V and J genes are TRBV15 and TRBJ2-1; tentative D call: TRBD1 (5 bases). The CDR3 extends over 15 amino acids. The V end lost 0 bases, the J end lost 8 bases, and 14 bases lay between the germline ends. CDR1 is LNHNV and CDR2 is YYDKDF in the germline V gene (reference sequence). CDR3 sequence reads: CATSREVLGLDEQFF. The CDR3 region has the DNA TGTGCCACCAGCAGAGAGGTTCTGGGGCTTGATGAGCAGTTCTTC.

The chain is built from TRBV5-1 and TRBJ2-2; D is ambiguous. Trimming took 1 base from V and 0 from J, leaving 4 bases between them. CDR1 SGHRS and CDR2 YFSETQ come from the germline V gene. This CDR3 is 14 amino acids long. The CDR3 loop is CASSLFSNTGELFF. Here the CDR3 DNA reads TGCGCCAGCAGCTTGTTCTCGAACACCGGGGAGCTGTTTTTT. Filled out from reference TRBV5-1 and TRBJ2-2, the complete variable domain reads KAGVTQTPRYLIKTRGQQVTLSCSPISGHRSVSWYQQTPGQGLQFLFEYFSETQRNKGNFPGRFSGRQFSNSRSEMNVSTLELGDSALYLCASSLFSNTGELFFGEGSRLTVL.

The chain employs TRBV18 and TRBJ1-4; weak D call: TRBD1 (6 bases). This CDR3 contains 14 residues. Trimming cost V 6 bases and J 6 bases, with 14 bases left between them. Per germline, CDR1 KGHSH and CDR2 LQKENI. CDR3 sequence reads: CASSMGASDEKLFF. The CDR3 DNA follows: TGTGCCAGCTCGATGGGGGCGTCTGATGAAAAACTGTTTTTT.

J is TRBJ1-1 and V is TRBV11-2; D may be TRBD1 (5 bases). This CDR3 is built from 16 residues. V was shortened by 8 bases and J by 6 bases, with 25 bases between the two germline ends. Germline assignment: CDR1 SGHAT and CDR2 FQNNGV. This CDR3 reads CASGLQPLGAGSEAFF. CDR3 sequence (DNA): TGTGCCAGCGGGCTCCAACCTCTAGGGGCTGGGTCTGAAGCTTTCTTT.

This chain uses TRBV15 with TRBJ1-2, with 8 nucleotides matching TRBD1. Germline values: CDR1 LNHNV, CDR2 YYDKDF (reference sequence). Unmatched junction bases numbered 4, after V lost 0 bases and J lost 4 bases. The CDR3 sequence is 15 residues long. For the CDR3, the DNA is TGTGCCACCAGCAGAGATCAGGGGGCCTTCTATGGCTACACCTTC. It encodes CATSRDQGAFYGYTF.

The rearrangement uses TRBV24-1 and TRBJ2-1; perhaps TRBD2 as D (5 bases). The V gene lost 1 base and the J gene lost 0 bases, with 6 bases spanning the gap. The CDR3 runs to 15 residues. In germline, CDR1 is KGHDR, CDR2 SFDVKD. CDR3 sequence reads: CATSDFGSSYNEQFF. The CDR3, as DNA: TGTGCCACCAGTGATTTTGGGAGCTCCTACAATGAGCAGTTCTTC.

V gene TRBV6-5 combines with J gene TRBJ1-1, with 9 bases aligning to TRBD1. The CDR3 contains 15 residues. J was trimmed by 4 bases and V by 0 bases; bases with no gene match: 3. Germline assignment: CDR1 MNHEY and CDR2 SVGAGI. CDR3 in amino acids: CASSYSTGGVTEAFF. The DNA for the CDR3 is TGTGCCAGCAGTTACTCGACAGGGGGGGTCACTGAAGCTTTCTTT.

This chain connects TRBV7-9 to TRBJ1-5; maybe TRBD1 (5 bases). CDR1 and CDR2 from the germline V gene are SEHNR and FQNEAQ (reference sequence). CDR3 size: 15 residues. Trimming removed 1 base from V and 2 bases from J, with 9 bases in between. The CDR3 DNA is TGTGCCAGCAGCTTAGGGGGCGCGGGCAATCAGCCCCAGCATTTT. As protein: CASSLGGAGNQPQHF.

This chain joins TRBV4-1 and TRBJ2-7; D perhaps matches TRBD2 (6 bases). The CDR3 runs 17 residues. V lost 0 bases and J 4 bases, leaving 19 bases between the germline ends. Germline lookup yields CDR1 MGHRA and CDR2 YSYEKL. In DNA, the CDR3 is TGCGCCAGCAGCCAAGAGGGGGAGGCTTTTTATCGGTACGAGCAGTACTTC. It is translated as CASSQEGEAFYRYEQYF.

The gene calls are TRBV24-1 and TRBJ2-3, with 10 bases fitting TRBD1. The CDR3 is 15 residues long. CDR1 is KGHDR, CDR2 SFDVKD, per germline. J was trimmed by 3 bases and V by 3 bases; bases with no gene match: 2. CDR3 in amino acids: CATSDTGQGTDTQYF. CDR3 coding DNA: TGTGCCACCAGTGATACGGGACAGGGGACAGATACGCAGTATTTT.

This clone came up a few times. The chain has TRBV5-1 and TRBJ2-7, with D unresolved. The CDR3 is 14 amino acids. In germline, CDR1 is SGHRS, CDR2 YFSETQ. V was shortened by 6 bases and J by 0 bases, with 13 bases between the two germline ends. CDR3 sequence reads: CASTATLLSYEQYF. CDR3 nucleotide sequence: TGCGCCAGCACCGCTACGCTACTCTCCTACGAGCAGTACTTC.

This clone has a single count. The gene calls are TRBV6-5 and TRBJ1-6; D is perhaps TRBD1 (5 bases). CDR1 is MNHEY, CDR2 SVGAGI, per germline. This CDR3 region has 14 residues. The V and J ends lost 2 bases and 7 bases respectively, with 9 bases between them. CDR3 nucleotide sequence: TGTGCCAGCAGTTACCTAGACAGAAATTCACCCCTCCACTTT. It specifies CASSYLDRNSPLHF.

J is TRBJ2-6 and V is TRBV27, with 8 positions matching TRBD1. This CDR3 is 15 amino acids long. After removal of 3 bases from V and 3 bases from J, the junction contained 1 base not matched to a gene. Germline V gene data show CDR1 as MNHEY and CDR2 as SMNVEV (reference sequence). CDR3 region: CASSLTGVGANVLTF. In nucleotides, the CDR3 is TGTGCCAGCAGTTTGACAGGGGTTGGGGCCAACGTCCTGACTTTC.

V is TRBV7-9 and J is TRBJ1-2; 8 nucleotides agree with TRBD1. Germline loops: CDR1 SEHNR, CDR2 FQNEAQ (reference sequence). This CDR3 is built from 15 residues. Trimming cost V 1 base and J 8 bases; bases outside gene matches: 9. Written as DNA, the CDR3 is TGTGCCAGCAGCTTAGGGGCTCGACAGGGGAGCGGCTACACCTTC. Translated, it gives CASSLGARQGSGYTF.

The chain is built from TRBV7-9 and TRBJ2-7; D not certain. The CDR3 contains 14 residues. V was pared by 9 bases and J by 0 bases, with 15 bases between. Germline CDR1 is SEHNR and CDR2 is FQNEAQ (reference sequence). The CDR3 is CASSHTEFSYEQYF. Here the CDR3 DNA reads TGTGCCAGTTCCCACACAGAGTTCTCCTACGAGCAGTACTTC.

The chain combines TRBV15 with TRBJ2-2; D possibly corresponds to TRBD2 (6 bases). The CDR3 spans 15 residues. The germline CDR1 and CDR2 sequences are LNHNV and YYDKDF (reference sequence). V lost 0 bases to trimming and J lost 8 bases, with 13 bases between them. The CDR3 reads CATSRDTAGSGELFF. The CDR3 nucleotides read TGTGCCACCAGCAGAGATACAGCGGGCTCGGGGGAGCTGTTTTTT.

The chain carries TRBV24-1 and TRBJ1-2, with D perhaps TRBD1 (5 bases). CDR3 length: 13 residues. Trimming stripped 8 bases from V and 4 bases from J, with 13 bases between. Germline CDR1 is KGHDR and CDR2 is SFDVKD. CDR3 DNA: TGTGCCACCATCCCGGGAGGGACCTATGGCTACACCTTC. It is translated as CATIPGGTYGYTF.

This clone was recorded once. The V call is TRBV18, the J call TRBJ1-2, with D possibly matching TRBD1 (6 bases). The V gene's germline CDR1 is KGHSH and CDR2 LQKENI. This CDR3 spans 13 amino acids. Trimming took 2 bases from V and 4 from J, leaving 8 bases between them. As DNA, the CDR3 is TGTGCCAGCTCACCAGTAGGGGGCTATGGCTACACCTTC. This gives the protein CASSPVGGYGYTF.

The chain is built from TRBV19 and TRBJ1-6; TRBD1 agrees at 7 bases. Looked up from germline, CDR1 is LNHDA and CDR2 is SQIVND (reference sequence). Unmatched junction bases numbered 4, after V lost 2 bases and J lost 6 bases. CDR3 length: 15 amino acids. The DNA of the CDR3 is TGTGCCAGTAGTATACGTAGGGGGCCTAATTCACCCCTCCACTTT. This codes for CASSIRRGPNSPLHF.